The 29 T cell receptor beta chains below all came from one sample that was sequenced in a study of blood T cell repertoires in COVID-19. The protocol was immunoSEQ multiplex PCR, while the TCRdb copy is restricted to in-frame clones and leaves out a portion. Found here are fewer than 150,000 clones, 84% of them singletons; the top ten hold around 10%. Sequencing was done on a sample of peripheral blood. The receptors come from an elderly woman in a cohort sampled during active or convalescent COVID-19.

This chain links TRBV5-5 with TRBJ2-2, with D possibly being TRBD1 (5 bases). Trimming cost V 4 bases and J 1 base, with 17 bases left between them. CDR3 size: 17 residues. CDR1 is SGHKS, CDR2 YYEKEE, per germline (reference sequence). CDR3 sequence reads: CASSPLRSGWNTGELFF. CDR3 bases: TGTGCCAGCAGCCCCCTACGGTCAGGGTGGAACACCGGGGAGCTGTTTTTT.

The rearrangement links TRBV19 to TRBJ2-1; maybe TRBD1 (6 bases). V dropped 5 bases and J dropped 0 bases, with 14 bases sitting between them. Germline V gene sequence: CDR1 LNHDA, CDR2 SQIVND (reference sequence). This CDR3 has 16 residues. The CDR3 here is CASSPGHSSSYNEQFF. The CDR3 DNA reads TGTGCCAGTAGTCCGGGACATTCGAGCTCCTACAATGAGCAGTTCTTC.

This chain uses TRBV18 with TRBJ2-4; D possibly corresponds to TRBD1 (5 bases). Per the germline V gene, CDR1 is KGHSH and CDR2 is LQKENI. CDR3 length: 14 residues. CDR3 DNA: TGTGCAACGGCCAACCAGGGAACCAAAAACATTCAGTACTTC. As protein: CATANQGTKNIQYF. Using reference TRBV18 and TRBJ2-4 for the parts outside the CDR3, the full variable domain is NAGVMQNPRHLVRRRGQEARLRCSPMKGHSHVYWYRQLPEEGLKFMVYLQKENIIDESGMPKERFSAEFPKEGPSILRIQQVVRGDSAAYFCATANQGTKNIQYFGAGTRLSVL.

V is TRBV19 and J is TRBJ1-3; tentatively, D is TRBD1 (6 bases). This CDR3 region has 17 residues. The V gene lost 4 bases and the J gene lost 0 bases, with 16 bases spanning the gap. The germline V gene encodes CDR1 LNHDA and CDR2 SQIVND (reference sequence). CDR3 sequence: CASSTSDRPNSGNTIYF. The CDR3 nucleotides are TGTGCCAGTAGTACCTCCGACAGGCCGAACTCTGGAAACACCATATATTTT.

This chain connects TRBV10-1 to TRBJ2-1, with 7 bases that match TRBD2. J gave up 5 bases and V 2 bases, and 6 bases lay outside the gene matches. Per germline, CDR1 WNHNN and CDR2 SYGVQD (reference sequence). The CDR3 contains 15 residues. The CDR3 DNA follows: TGCGCCAGCAGTGAGGGGGGGGAGCGCAACAATGAGCAGTTCTTC. As protein: CASSEGGERNNEQFF.

This chain uses TRBV7-9 with TRBJ1-4; the match to TRBD1 covers 7 bases. CDR1 is SEHNR and CDR2 is FQNEAQ in the germline V gene (reference sequence). The CDR3 extends over 14 amino acids. The V segment lost 5 bases and the J segment 3 bases; nucleotides outside the gene matches: 3. The CDR3 is CASSPGGSNEKLFF. CDR3 coding DNA: TGTGCCAGCAGCCCAGGGGGGTCTAATGAAAAACTGTTTTTT. Complete variable domain (other parts from reference TRBV7-9 and TRBJ1-4): DTGVSQNPRHKITKRGQNVTFRCDPISEHNRLYWYRQTLGQGPEFLTYFQNEAQLEKSRLLSDRFSAERPKGSFSTLEIQRTEQGDSAMYLCASSPGGSNEKLFFGSGTQLSVL.

The rearrangement links TRBV4-3 to TRBJ1-4; no reliable D call. The germline V gene has CDR1 LGHNA and CDR2 YSLEER. V shed 5 bases and J shed 8 bases, with 9 bases lying between them. This CDR3 contains 12 residues. The CDR3, as DNA: TGCGCCAGCAGCTACGGGAGGGAAAAACTGTTTTTT. This translates into CASSYGREKLFF.

The chain carries TRBV28 and TRBJ1-2, with D possibly matching TRBD1 (5 bases). Trimming removed 1 base at V and 7 bases at J, with 16 bases between. There are 15 residues in the CDR3. CDR1 and CDR2 from the germline V gene are MDHEN and SYDVKM. The CDR3, as DNA: TGTGCCAGCAGTTTATATGTCAGGGCAGGAAGTGGCTACACCTTC. Translating it yields CASSLYVRAGSGYTF.

This clone has a handful of counts. This chain joins TRBV29-1 and TRBJ2-5, with 7 bases that match TRBD1. V lost 3 bases and J lost 5; bases outside the gene matches: 6. This CDR3 is 13 amino acids long. Germline V gives CDR1 SQVTM, CDR2 ANQGSEA. In nucleotides, the CDR3 is TGCAGCGTTGACCACAGGGGAGCGGAGACCCAGTACTTC. Encoded protein: CSVDHRGAETQYF.

This clone was observed a single time. The genes are TRBV18 and TRBJ1-5, with D perhaps matching TRBD1 (6 bases). The length of the CDR3 is 15 residues. V lost 0 bases to trimming and J lost 9 bases, with 15 bases between them. Germline CDR1 is KGHSH and CDR2 is LQKENI. The CDR3 loop reads CASSPPDSSMGPQHF. For the CDR3, the DNA is TGTGCCAGCTCACCACCGGACAGCTCCATGGGGCCCCAGCATTTT.

This chain connects TRBV5-1 to TRBJ2-7; maybe TRBD1 (6 bases). V gave up 6 bases and J gave up 1 base, with 11 bases separating them. The CDR3 is 13 amino acids. Germline V gene lookup returns CDR1 SGHRS and CDR2 YFSETQ. For the CDR3, the DNA is TGCGCCAGCACCATAGGGGGATCCTACGAGCAGTACTTC. Translation: CASTIGGSYEQYF.

The rearrangement links TRBV6-5 to TRBJ1-1; D gene ambiguous. The length of the CDR3 is 13 residues. V dropped 7 bases and J dropped 4 bases, with 13 bases sitting between them. The germline gives CDR1 MNHEY, CDR2 SVGAGI. CDR3 protein: CASTSWEGTEAFF. CDR3 sequence (DNA): TGTGCCAGCACCTCTTGGGAGGGCACTGAAGCTTTCTTT.

This chain's CDR3 is CASSPRLDMWQETQYF. The DNA of the CDR3 is TGTGCCAGCAGCCCCCGACTAGATATGTGGCAAGAGACCCAGTACTTC. V and J are TRBV3-1 (or the pseudogene TRBV3-2) and TRBJ2-5; weak D call: TRBD2 (6 bases). The CDR3 is 16 amino acids. The V and J ends lost 4 bases and 2 bases respectively, with 17 bases between them. Germline values: CDR1 LGHDT, CDR2 YNNKEL (reference sequence).

V is TRBV3-1 (or the pseudogene TRBV3-2) and J is TRBJ2-7; TRBD1 aligns across 7 bases. This CDR3 is 17 amino acids long. Per germline, CDR1 LGHDT and CDR2 YNNKEL (reference sequence). V was clipped by 5 bases and J by 6 bases; unmatched bases: 19. For the CDR3, the DNA is TGTGCCAGCAGCGGACAACCGGGACAGATACGAGTTGGCGAGCAGTACGTC. It translates to CASSGQPGQIRVGEQYV.

The chain has TRBV19 and TRBJ2-2; TRBD1 matches 7 bases. Germline CDR1 LNHDA, CDR2 SQIVND (reference sequence). The J segment lost 0 bases and the V segment lost 5 bases, leaving 6 bases of the junction unmatched. This CDR3 contains 16 residues. CDR3 amino acids: CASSPRGQPNTGELFF. In DNA, the CDR3 is TGTGCCAGTAGTCCTCGGGGACAGCCGAACACCGGGGAGCTGTTTTTT.

About this clone: Other nucleotide sequences from this sample produce the same CDR3. The chain carries TRBV12-3 or TRBV12-4 and TRBJ1-2; 7 bases fit TRBD1. This CDR3 is 13 amino acids long. V gave up 5 bases and J gave up 8 bases; unmatched junction bases: 8. Here the CDR3 DNA reads TGTGCCAGCAGTCCAGACAGGGCTATGGGCTACACCTTC. Its protein product is CASSPDRAMGYTF.

The CDR3 region has the DNA TGTGCCAGCAGCCCCGGCGGGGGTATTGTAGCGGCTTTCCCCGGGGAGCTCCGGGGGGGGGAGCTGTTTTTT. It specifies CASSPGGGIVAAFPGELRGGELFF. The V call is TRBV7-8, the J call TRBJ2-2, with 7 positions matching TRBD2. V dropped 5 bases and J dropped 8; count of bases not matched to a gene: 38. The CDR3 contains 24 residues. The V gene's germline CDR1 is SGHVS and CDR2 FQNEAQ.

The rearrangement links TRBV10-3 to TRBJ1-2, with 9 bases fitting TRBD1. Germline trimming cut 2 bases from V and 8 bases from J; bases unmatched to any gene: 3. The CDR3 consists of 13 residues. Germline V CDR1 and CDR2: ENHRY, SYGVKD. The CDR3 here is CAISELTGGGYTF. CDR3 sequence (DNA): TGTGCCATCAGTGAGCTGACAGGGGGAGGCTACACCTTC.

V usage is TRBV10-1 and J usage is TRBJ2-1, with 9 positions matching TRBD2. The CDR3 is made up of 16 amino acids. J was trimmed by 4 bases and V by 2 bases; bases with no gene match: 6. Germline loops: CDR1 WNHNN, CDR2 SYGVQD (reference sequence). The CDR3 bases are TGCGCCAGCAGTGAGGGCCTAGCGGGGATTTACAATGAGCAGTTCTTC. Its translation is CASSEGLAGIYNEQFF.

The chain is built from TRBV6-2 or TRBV6-3 and TRBJ2-1, with a tentative D call TRBD2 (6 bases). CDR1 is MNHEY, CDR2 SVGEGT, per germline. The CDR3 is 17 residues long. V lost 0 bases and J 10 bases, leaving 22 bases between the germline ends. CDR3 sequence (DNA): TGTGCCAGCAGTTACTCGAAGCAGCGGCAGCGGGTATGGGAGCAGTTCTTC. It yields the protein CASSYSKQRQRVWEQFF.

The chain uses TRBV7-9 and TRBJ1-1; 8 nucleotides match TRBD1. Germline V gives CDR1 SEHNR, CDR2 FQNEAQ (reference sequence). The CDR3 has 13 amino acids. V shed 6 bases and J 1 base; nucleotides not matched to a gene: 1. The DNA for the CDR3 is TGTGCCAGCAGGCAGGGGGCGAACACTGAAGCTTTCTTT. Translated: CASRQGANTEAFF.

The CDR3: CASSLVAGGRAGELFF. The CDR3 DNA reads TGTGCCAGCAGCTTAGTTGCGGGGGGTCGCGCCGGGGAGCTGTTTTTT. The chain carries TRBV7-9 and TRBJ2-2; TRBD2 agrees at 8 bases. The CDR3 covers 16 residues. Germline values: CDR1 SEHNR, CDR2 FQNEAQ (reference sequence). V dropped 1 base and J dropped 6; count of bases not matched to a gene: 7.

The chain employs TRBV4-2 and TRBJ1-5; no firm D call. V was pared by 0 bases and J by 14 bases, with 14 bases between. Germline assignment: CDR1 LGHNA and CDR2 YNFKEQ. There are 13 residues in the CDR3. CDR3 loop: CASSQDYGVLKHF. In nucleotides, the CDR3 is TGTGCCAGCAGCCAAGATTACGGAGTACTCAAGCATTTT.

This chain connects TRBV6-4 to TRBJ1-5; D may be TRBD1 (6 bases). CDR1 and CDR2 (germline): MRHNA, SNTAGT. This CDR3 contains 21 residues. V was clipped by 2 bases and J by 0 bases, with 26 bases between them. CDR3 protein: CASSDPRTDPRDTYSNQPQHF. In DNA, the CDR3 is TGTGCCAGCAGTGACCCTCGAACCGACCCCCGGGACACTTATAGCAATCAGCCCCAGCATTTT.

The chain carries TRBV30 and TRBJ2-5, with 12 positions matching TRBD2. The CDR3 is 13 residues long. V dropped 8 bases and J dropped 5; count of bases not matched to a gene: 6. Germline V lookup: CDR1 GTSNPN, CDR2 SVGIG (reference sequence). CDR3 nucleotide sequence: TGTGCCGGACGACTAGCGGGGGAGGAGACCCAGTACTTC. The encoded protein is CAGRLAGEETQYF.

This CDR3 is CASSHRRDEKLFF. As DNA, the CDR3 is TGTGCCAGCAGTCATCGACGGGATGAAAAACTGTTTTTT. The chain carries TRBV12-3 or TRBV12-4 and TRBJ1-4, with D hard to call. CDR3 size: 13 residues. The V and J ends lost 5 bases and 6 bases respectively, with 10 bases between them.

The J gene is TRBJ2-1, the V gene TRBV7-2; 12 nucleotides agree with TRBD2. V trimming: 5 bases; J trimming: 6 bases; junction bases outside the gene matches: 8. CDR1 is SGHTA, CDR2 FQGNSA, per germline. This CDR3 is 16 amino acids long. The CDR3 bases are TGTGCCAGCAGCAATCAACTAGCGGGGGGCGCCAATGAGCAGTTCTTC. Translating it yields CASSNQLAGGANEQFF.

V is TRBV7-2 and J is TRBJ2-5; 12 nucleotides match TRBD2. The CDR3 contains 15 residues. Losses at the gene ends were 7 bases for V and 4 bases for J; bases not matched to a gene: 7. The germline V gene has CDR1 SGHTA and CDR2 FQGNSA. The CDR3 loop is CASNNPGLAGETQYF. The CDR3 coding sequence is TGTGCCAGCAACAATCCGGGACTAGCGGGAGAGACCCAGTACTTC.

The J gene is TRBJ1-2, the V gene TRBV5-1; TRBD1 matches at 8 bases. The germline gives CDR1 SGHRS, CDR2 YFSETQ. The CDR3 spans 15 residues. V shed 1 base and J 2 bases; nucleotides not matched to a gene: 4. CDR3 coding DNA: TGCGCCAGCAGCTTGTCGGCAGGGGGCAACTATGGCTACACCTTC. Translating it yields CASSLSAGGNYGYTF.